This T cell receptor (beta chain) was identified in a study of cytomegalovirus exposure and HLA in healthy donors. Study-wide results and caveats: TCR beta V segments were, for the most part, productive about 87% or about 30% of the time in an earlier analysis. Accurate predictions that matched the HLA-A and HLA-B alleles of most subjects were reportedly made from TCR beta sequences.

In the case of this clone: The antigen is unknown.

Germline loops: CDR1 MDHEN, CDR2 SYDVKM. The length of the CDR3 is 16 residues. The PCR ran on 60 Vbeta and 13 Jbeta primers. Generated by immunoSEQ multiplex PCR, the TCRdb table keeps only in-frame clones and is missing some. The repertoire table contains approximately 58,000 clones. The sample consisted of PBMCs. This chain links TRBV28 with TRBJ2-5, with 12 bases aligning to TRBD1. The last part of the DNA fits TRBJ2-7 better; the J call may be wrong. This TCR came from a man aged 18 to 30 in good health and CMV-seropositive. The CDR3 protein is CASRIPGTGGTYEQYF. The CDR3 nucleotides read TGTGCCAGCAGAATTCCCGGGACAGGGGGCACCTACGAGCAGTACTTC.